These 16 T cell receptor beta chains were sequenced from one sample in a study of graft-versus-host responses after intestinal transplantation. The protocol was immunoSEQ multiplex PCR, while the TCRdb copy is restricted to in-frame clones and leaves out a portion. This repertoire shows roughly 20,000 clones, roughly 41% found once; its top ten account for over 1.5%. The researchers put around 200,000 CFSE-labeled responder cells into plates with around 200,000 irradiated, violet-dye-labeled stimulator cells. The sequences come from alloreactive CD8+ T cells from a mixed lymphocyte reaction culture, collected before intestinal transplant. Regarding subset: CFSE-low proliferating T cells sorted from approximately six-day pre-transplant mixed lymphocyte reaction (GvH or HvG direction). The receptors derive from a human patient who received an intestinal transplant.

The chain employs TRBV6-5 and TRBJ1-1; D unclear. CDR3 length: 12 residues. In germline, CDR1 is MNHEY, CDR2 SVGAGI. The ends were cut back, 6 bases at V and 7 bases at J, with 12 bases in the middle. The CDR3 DNA reads TGTGCCAGCAGCCCTGTGGCAGGTGAAGCTTTCTTT. This translates into CASSPVAGEAFF.

The chain combines TRBV5-6 with TRBJ2-7; 10 nucleotides agree with TRBD2. After removal of 6 bases from V and 2 bases from J, the junction contained 5 bases not matched to a gene. Germline CDR1 SGHDT, CDR2 YYEEEE. This CDR3 has 14 residues. The CDR3 nucleotides are TGTGCCAGCATAGGGGGGACTAGCGCCTACGAGCAGTACTTC. It yields the protein CASIGGTSAYEQYF.

The chain has TRBV6-1 and TRBJ2-1; no clear D gene. The V end was cut by 3 bases, the J end by 3 bases, with 9 bases between. Germline CDR1 and CDR2: MNHNS and SASEGT. CDR3 length: 14 amino acids. DNA of the CDR3: TGTGCCAGCAGTGATCGGTACGGCTACAATGAGCAGTTCTTC. Translation: CASSDRYGYNEQFF.

The chain is built from TRBV18 and TRBJ2-7; no clear D gene. The ends were cut back, 6 bases at V and 5 bases at J, with 8 bases in the middle. The CDR3 length is 11 residues. The germline gives CDR1 KGHSH, CDR2 LQKENI. DNA of the CDR3: TGTGCCAGCTCCCCCCTACACGAGCAGTACTTC. Its protein is CASSPLHEQYF. The variable domain in full, completed from reference TRBV18 and TRBJ2-7, reads NAGVMQNPRHLVRRRGQEARLRCSPMKGHSHVYWYRQLPEEGLKFMVYLQKENIIDESGMPKERFSAEFPKEGPSILRIQQVVRGDSAAYFCASSPLHEQYFGPGTRLTVT.

This sequence joins TRBV19 and TRBJ2-5, with D perhaps matching TRBD2 (5 bases). The CDR3 is made up of 15 amino acids. From germline, CDR1 is LNHDA and CDR2 SQIVND (reference sequence). The V end lost 6 bases, the J end lost 2 bases, and 16 bases lay between the germline ends. Here the CDR3 reads CASSELTSGQETQYF. The CDR3 nucleotides are TGTGCCAGTAGCGAGCTGACCAGCGGACAAGAGACCCAGTACTTC. Full variable domain (missing parts from reference TRBV19 and TRBJ2-5): DGGITQSPKYLFRKEGQNVTLSCEQNLNHDAMYWYRQDPGQGLRLIYYSQIVNDFQKGDIAEGYSVSREKKESFPLTVTSAQKNPTAFYLCASSELTSGQETQYFGPGTRLLVL.

This chain connects TRBV5-6 to TRBJ1-2; D unclear. The CDR3 has 13 residues. Germline V gives CDR1 SGHDT, CDR2 YYEEEE. Trimming cost V 4 bases and J 3 bases, with 10 bases left between them. The CDR3 reads CASSPVPDYGYTF. The CDR3 DNA follows: TGTGCCAGCAGCCCCGTCCCCGACTATGGCTACACCTTC.

The chain has TRBV2 and TRBJ1-5; perhaps TRBD1 as D (5 bases). Germline loops: CDR1 SNHLY, CDR2 FYNNEI. V was cut by 6 bases and J by 1 base, with 13 bases left in between. The CDR3 has 15 residues. The CDR3 here is CASRSGTLSNQPQHF. CDR3 nucleotides: TGTGCCAGCAGATCAGGGACCTTGAGCAATCAGCCCCAGCATTTT.

The chain combines TRBV6-6 with TRBJ2-2, with D maybe TRBD2 (6 bases). The germline CDR1 and CDR2 sequences are MNHNY and SVGAGI (reference sequence). The CDR3 has 16 amino acids. The ends were cut back, 3 bases at V and 7 bases at J, with 18 bases in the middle. CDR3 sequence: CASSYYALGGSGELFF. CDR3 nucleotides: TGTGCCAGCAGTTATTACGCCTTGGGGGGAAGCGGGGAGCTGTTTTTT.

This chain joins TRBV5-1 and TRBJ2-7; D not resolved. V was pared by 1 base and J by 4 bases, with 9 bases between. Germline V lookup: CDR1 SGHRS, CDR2 YFSETQ. This CDR3 has 13 amino acids. CDR3 sequence reads: CASSLSPSYEQYF. CDR3 bases: TGCGCCAGCAGCTTGTCCCCGAGTTACGAGCAGTACTTC.

This chain's CDR3 is CASKRGVIGNEQFF. The CDR3 nucleotides are TGTGCCAGCAAGAGAGGGGTGATTGGCAATGAGCAGTTCTTC. The chain employs TRBV28 and TRBJ2-1; either TRBD1 or TRBD2 may fit D (5 bases each). V was cut by 7 bases and J by 6 bases, with 16 bases left in between. The CDR3 spans 14 residues. Germline CDR1 is MDHEN and CDR2 is SYDVKM.

The chain recombines TRBV2 with TRBJ1-5, with 9 bases aligning to TRBD1. This CDR3 has 14 amino acids. Per germline, CDR1 SNHLY and CDR2 FYNNEI. The V and J ends lost 5 bases and 7 bases, in that order; junction bases with no gene match: 6. CDR3 loop: CASSFTGGGQPQHF. The DNA of the CDR3 is TGTGCCAGCAGTTTCACAGGGGGCGGCCAGCCCCAGCATTTT.

The chain employs TRBV6-5 and TRBJ2-3; 11 bases are shared with TRBD2. Germline assignment: CDR1 MNHEY and CDR2 SVGAGI. This CDR3 region has 15 residues. Trimming took 0 bases from V and 5 from J; bases not matched to a gene: 1. The CDR3: CASSYSGLAGDTQYF. The CDR3 region has the DNA TGTGCCAGCAGTTACTCTGGACTAGCGGGAGATACGCAGTATTTT.

The rearrangement joins TRBV19 to TRBJ1-3; D possibly corresponds to TRBD1 (6 bases). The germline V and J ends were trimmed by 5 bases and 0 bases, with 20 bases remaining between them. Germline V lookup: CDR1 LNHDA, CDR2 SQIVND (reference sequence). CDR3 length: 18 amino acids. The CDR3 DNA reads as TGTGCCAGTAGTCTTATATGGGCGACAGGACACTCTGGAAACACCATATATTTT. It codes for CASSLIWATGHSGNTIYF. The full variable domain, completed using reference TRBV19 and TRBJ1-3, is DGGITQSPKYLFRKEGQNVTLSCEQNLNHDAMYWYRQDPGQGLRLIYYSQIVNDFQKGDIAEGYSVSREKKESFPLTVTSAQKNPTAFYLCASSLIWATGHSGNTIYFGEGSWLTVV.

This clone has just a few counts. The V and J genes are TRBV28 and TRBJ1-5; TRBD1 is a possible D gene (5 bases). V gave up 3 bases and J gave up 5 bases, with 11 bases separating them. CDR1 is MDHEN and CDR2 is SYDVKM in the germline V gene. This CDR3 has 14 amino acids. The CDR3 sequence: CASSFAGIDQPQHF. For the CDR3, the DNA is TGTGCCAGCAGTTTCGCAGGGATAGATCAGCCCCAGCATTTT.

The rearrangement joins TRBV9 to TRBJ1-2; 8 positions match TRBD1. The trim removed 0 bases at V and 8 bases at J, leaving 6 bases unmatched. CDR3 length: 14 residues. Looked up from germline, CDR1 is SGDLS and CDR2 is YYNGEE. The CDR3 region has the DNA TGTGCCAGCAGCGTAGAACAGGGGGTGGGGGGCTACACCTTC. It is translated as CASSVEQGVGGYTF.

The gene calls are TRBV11-2 and TRBJ1-2, with no clear D. This CDR3 has 14 amino acids. Per the germline V gene, CDR1 is SGHAT and CDR2 is FQNNGV. V lost 5 bases and J lost 0, with 10 bases in between. CDR3 DNA sequence: TGTGCCAGCAGCCTTACAGCTTCTAACTATGGCTACACCTTC. Its translation: CASSLTASNYGYTF. The full variable domain, rest sourced from reference TRBV11-2 and TRBJ1-2, is EAGVAQSPRYKIIEKRQSVAFWCNPISGHATLYWYQQILGQGPKLLIQFQNNGVVDDSQLPKDRFSAERLKGVDSTLKIQPAKLEDSAVYLCASSLTASNYGYTFGSGTRLTVV.